This TCR beta chain is from a study of HIV-infected patients and healthy controls. Study-wide findings and caveats: HIV-infected repertoires had significantly higher mean Gini indices than controls, possibly reflecting oligoclonality. Size-matched repertoire data failed to replicate the apparent Gini index recovery after therapy in HIV-infected patients. Eight alpha and eight beta V genes differed significantly in mean usage between HIV-infected patients and controls.

The sample holds many counts of this clonotype. Its antigen is unknown. Trimming took off 1 base at V and 5 bases at J, with 11 bases between the two ends. Germline lookup yields CDR1 MNHNY and CDR2 SVGAGI (reference sequence). The length of the CDR3 is 14 residues. Reverse transcription used about 510 ng RNA and constant-region primers for alpha and beta. Each of the alpha and beta chains got its own library through chain-specific third strand synthesis with indices. TCRdb redid the calling of the 5' RACE reads with MiXCR, one entry per CDR3 protein. This table holds roughly 18,000 distinct CDR3 sequences, 10% to 15% found once. No cell fractionation was done, so the repertoire covers all unsorted peripheral blood T cells. RNA came from more than 2 ml of peripheral blood.

The specimen sequenced was blood. This chain links TRBV6-6 with TRBJ1-1; no definite D call. The sequence was collected from an adult in good health. The CDR3 is CASSYLGVGTEAFF. The CDR3 coding sequence is TGTGCCAGCAGTTACTTGGGTGTGGGTACTGAAGCTTTCTTT.